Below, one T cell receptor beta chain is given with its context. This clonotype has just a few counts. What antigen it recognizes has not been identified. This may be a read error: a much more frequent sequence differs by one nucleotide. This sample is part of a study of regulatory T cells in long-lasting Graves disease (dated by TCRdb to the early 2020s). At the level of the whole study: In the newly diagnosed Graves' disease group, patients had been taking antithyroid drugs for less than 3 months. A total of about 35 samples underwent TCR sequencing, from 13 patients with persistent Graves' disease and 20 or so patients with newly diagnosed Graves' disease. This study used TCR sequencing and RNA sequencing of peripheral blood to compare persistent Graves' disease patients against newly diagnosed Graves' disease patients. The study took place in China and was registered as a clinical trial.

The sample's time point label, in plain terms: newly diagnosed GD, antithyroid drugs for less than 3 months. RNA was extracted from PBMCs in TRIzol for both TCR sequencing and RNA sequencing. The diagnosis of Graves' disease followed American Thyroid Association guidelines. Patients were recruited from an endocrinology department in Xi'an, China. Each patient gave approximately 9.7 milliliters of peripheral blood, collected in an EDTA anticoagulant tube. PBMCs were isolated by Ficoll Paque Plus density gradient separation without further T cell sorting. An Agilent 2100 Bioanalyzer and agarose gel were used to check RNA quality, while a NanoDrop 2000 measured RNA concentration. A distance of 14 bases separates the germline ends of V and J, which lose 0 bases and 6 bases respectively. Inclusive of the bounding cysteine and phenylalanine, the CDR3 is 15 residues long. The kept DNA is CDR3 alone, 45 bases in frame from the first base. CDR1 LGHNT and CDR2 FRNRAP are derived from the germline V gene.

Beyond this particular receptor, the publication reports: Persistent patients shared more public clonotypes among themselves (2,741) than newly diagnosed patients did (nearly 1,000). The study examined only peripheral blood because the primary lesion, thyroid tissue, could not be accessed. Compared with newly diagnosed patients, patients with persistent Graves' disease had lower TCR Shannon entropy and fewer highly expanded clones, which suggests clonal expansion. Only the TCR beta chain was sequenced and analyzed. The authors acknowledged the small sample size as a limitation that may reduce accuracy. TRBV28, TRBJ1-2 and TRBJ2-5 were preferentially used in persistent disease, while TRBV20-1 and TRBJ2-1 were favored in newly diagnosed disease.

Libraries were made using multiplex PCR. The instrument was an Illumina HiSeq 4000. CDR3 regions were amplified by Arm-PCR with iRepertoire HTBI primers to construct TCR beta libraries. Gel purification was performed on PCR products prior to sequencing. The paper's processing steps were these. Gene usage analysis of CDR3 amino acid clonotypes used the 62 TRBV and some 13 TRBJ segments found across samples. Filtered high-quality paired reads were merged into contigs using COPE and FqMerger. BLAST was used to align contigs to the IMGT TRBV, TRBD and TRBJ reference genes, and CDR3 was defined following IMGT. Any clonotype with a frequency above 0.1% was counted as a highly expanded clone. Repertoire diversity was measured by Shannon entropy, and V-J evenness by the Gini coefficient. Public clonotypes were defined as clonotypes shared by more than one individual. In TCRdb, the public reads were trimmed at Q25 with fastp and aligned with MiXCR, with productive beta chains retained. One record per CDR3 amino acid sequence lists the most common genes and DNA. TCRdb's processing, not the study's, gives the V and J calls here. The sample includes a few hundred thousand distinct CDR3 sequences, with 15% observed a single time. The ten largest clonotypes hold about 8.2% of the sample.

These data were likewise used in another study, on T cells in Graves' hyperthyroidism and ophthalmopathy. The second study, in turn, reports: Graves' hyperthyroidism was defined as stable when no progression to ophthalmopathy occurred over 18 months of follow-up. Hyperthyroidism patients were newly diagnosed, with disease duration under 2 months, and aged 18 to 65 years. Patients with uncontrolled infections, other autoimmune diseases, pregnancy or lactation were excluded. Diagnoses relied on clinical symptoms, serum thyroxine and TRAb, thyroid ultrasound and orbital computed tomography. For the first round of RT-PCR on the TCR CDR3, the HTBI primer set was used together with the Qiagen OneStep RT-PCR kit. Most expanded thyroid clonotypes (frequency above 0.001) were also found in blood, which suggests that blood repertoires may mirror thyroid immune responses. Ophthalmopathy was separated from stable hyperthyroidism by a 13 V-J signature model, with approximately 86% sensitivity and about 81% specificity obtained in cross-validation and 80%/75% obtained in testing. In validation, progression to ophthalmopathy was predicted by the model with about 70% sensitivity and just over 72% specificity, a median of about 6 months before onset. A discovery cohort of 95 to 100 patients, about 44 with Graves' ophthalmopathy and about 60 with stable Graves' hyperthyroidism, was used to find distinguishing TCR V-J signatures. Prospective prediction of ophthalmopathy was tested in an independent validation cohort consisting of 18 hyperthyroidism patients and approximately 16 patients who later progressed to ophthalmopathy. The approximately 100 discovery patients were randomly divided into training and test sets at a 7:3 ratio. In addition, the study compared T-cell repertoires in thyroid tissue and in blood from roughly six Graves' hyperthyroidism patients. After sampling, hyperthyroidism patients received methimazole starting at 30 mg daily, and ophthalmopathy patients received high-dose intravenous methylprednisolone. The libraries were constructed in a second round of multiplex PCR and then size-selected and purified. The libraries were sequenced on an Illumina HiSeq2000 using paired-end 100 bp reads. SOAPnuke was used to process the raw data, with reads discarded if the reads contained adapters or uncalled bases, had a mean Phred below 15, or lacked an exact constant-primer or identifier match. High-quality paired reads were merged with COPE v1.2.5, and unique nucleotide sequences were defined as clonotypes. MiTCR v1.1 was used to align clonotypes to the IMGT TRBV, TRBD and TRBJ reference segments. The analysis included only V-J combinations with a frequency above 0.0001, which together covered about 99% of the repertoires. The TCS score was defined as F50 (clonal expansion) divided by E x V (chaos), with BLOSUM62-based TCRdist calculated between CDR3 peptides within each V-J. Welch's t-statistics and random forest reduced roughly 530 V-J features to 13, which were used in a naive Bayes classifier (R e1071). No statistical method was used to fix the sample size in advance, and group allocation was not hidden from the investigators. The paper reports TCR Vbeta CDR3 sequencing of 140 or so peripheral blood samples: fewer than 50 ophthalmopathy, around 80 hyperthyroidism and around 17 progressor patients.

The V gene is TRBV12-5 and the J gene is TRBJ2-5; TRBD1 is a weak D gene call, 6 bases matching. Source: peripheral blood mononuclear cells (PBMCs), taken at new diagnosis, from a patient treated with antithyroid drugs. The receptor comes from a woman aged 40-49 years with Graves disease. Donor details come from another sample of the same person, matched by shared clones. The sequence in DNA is TGTGCTAGTGGTTTGGTAAACAGGGTCGGAAAGACCCAGTACTTC. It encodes CASGLVNRVGKTQYF.